The following is a TCR beta chain sequence with its context. Its antigen remains unknown. Sequencing was performed with immunoSEQ multiplex PCR; in TCRdb, only in-frame clones are kept and a portion is missing. The sample has some 210,000 clones; over 65% are singletons. Germline lookup yields CDR1 SNHLY and CDR2 FYNNEI. This CDR3 spans 13 amino acids. The junction had 8 bases not matched to a gene; V was cut back by 7 bases and J by 7 bases. The data derive from a study of cytomegalovirus exposure and HLA in healthy donors. Regarding the study as a whole: The tendency of first-cohort TCR clusters to co-occur in the approximately 110 validation repertoires was the finding of a later analysis.

V usage is TRBV2 and J usage is TRBJ1-1; TRBD1 matches 8 bases. The source material was PBMCs. The receptor was isolated from a woman aged 18-29 years in good health and CMV-seronegative. This CDR3 reads CASNDRGFNEAFF. The CDR3 nucleotides read TGTGCCAGCAACGACAGGGGATTTAATGAAGCTTTCTTT.